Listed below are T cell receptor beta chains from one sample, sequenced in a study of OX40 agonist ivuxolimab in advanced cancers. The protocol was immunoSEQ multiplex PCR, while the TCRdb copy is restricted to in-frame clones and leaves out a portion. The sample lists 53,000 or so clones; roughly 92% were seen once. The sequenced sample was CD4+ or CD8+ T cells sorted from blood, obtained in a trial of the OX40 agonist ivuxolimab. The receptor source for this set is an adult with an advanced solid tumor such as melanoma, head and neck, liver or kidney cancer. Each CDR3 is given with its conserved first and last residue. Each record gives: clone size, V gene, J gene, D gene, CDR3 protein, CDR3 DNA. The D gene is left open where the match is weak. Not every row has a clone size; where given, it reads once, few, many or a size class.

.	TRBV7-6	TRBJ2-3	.	CASSLEPGALGTDTQYF	TGTGCCAGCAGCTTAGAACCCGGGGCTCTAGGCACAGATACGCAGTATTTT
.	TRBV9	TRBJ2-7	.	CASSVATPFSYEQYF	TGTGCCAGCAGCGTAGCCACCCCTTTCTCCTACGAGCAGTACTTC
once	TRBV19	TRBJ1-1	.	CASSIRREVSTEAFF	TGTGCCAGTAGTATTAGGAGGGAAGTGAGCACTGAAGCTTTCTTT
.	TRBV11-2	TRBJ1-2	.	CASSLDPGGYTF	TGTGCCAGCAGCTTAGATCCGGGAGGCTACACCTTC
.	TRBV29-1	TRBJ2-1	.	CSVGTRHGEQFF	TGCAGCGTTGGTACGAGGCACGGTGAGCAGTTCTTC
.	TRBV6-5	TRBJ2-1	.	CASSNRDYNEQFF	TGTGCCAGCAGTAACCGGGACTACAATGAGCAGTTCTTC
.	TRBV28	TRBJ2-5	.	CASSLPNLGETQYF	TGTGCCAGCAGTTTACCCAATCTGGGGGAGACCCAGTACTTC
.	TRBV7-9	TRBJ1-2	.	CASSLEGGVHGYTF	TGTGCCAGCAGCTTAGAAGGGGGGGTACATGGCTACACCTTC
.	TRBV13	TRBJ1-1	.	CASSFGRHGNTEAFF	TGTGCCAGCAGCTTCGGCCGTCATGGGAACACTGAAGCTTTCTTT
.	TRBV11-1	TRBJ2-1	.	CASSQWDNEQFF	TGTGCCAGCAGCCAATGGGACAATGAGCAGTTCTTC
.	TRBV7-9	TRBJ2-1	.	CATTGSYNEQFF	TGTGCCACGACGGGCAGCTACAATGAGCAGTTCTTC
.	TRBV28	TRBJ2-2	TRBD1	CASVFRDRDTGELFF	TGTGCCAGCGTATTCCGGGACAGGGACACCGGGGAGCTGTTTTTT
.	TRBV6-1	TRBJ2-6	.	CASRYLASGANVLTF	TGTGCCAGCAGATACCTTGCCTCTGGGGCCAACGTCCTGACTTTC
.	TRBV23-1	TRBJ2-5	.	CASSHPEAGGVLYQETQYF	TGCGCCAGCAGTCACCCCGAGGCAGGGGGGGTTTTGTACCAAGAGACCCAGTACTTC